This T cell receptor beta chain was captured by sequencing in a study of OX40 agonist ivuxolimab in advanced cancers. As for the study in general: The treatment was a fully human IgG2 OX40 agonist, ivuxolimab. Partial responses, seen in three patients, involved one hepatocellular carcinoma and two cutaneous melanomas.

In regard to this clone: As yet, its antigen is unknown.

V lost 5 bases, J lost 4 bases, and 15 bases lay in between. The CDR3 length is 15 residues. Germline V gene data show CDR1 as SGHTA and CDR2 as FQGNSA. General study results and limits: Averaging showed that CD8+ T cells had more expanded clones than CD4+ did.

Assay used: immunoSEQ multiplex PCR; TCRdb lists only in-frame clones, some missing. The sample holds some 97,000 clones; approximately 90% are singletons and the top ten take approximately 0.58%. The specimen was CD4+ or CD8+ T cells sorted from blood, collected in a trial of the OX40 agonist ivuxolimab. This clonotype was obtained from an adult with an advanced solid tumor such as melanoma, head and neck, liver or kidney cancer. This chain uses TRBV7-2 with TRBJ2-1; D perhaps matches TRBD1 (6 bases). The CDR3 DNA is TGTGCCAGCAGCATTGCAGGGGCCGAGTACAATGAGCAGTTCTTC. Translation: CASSIAGAEYNEQFF.